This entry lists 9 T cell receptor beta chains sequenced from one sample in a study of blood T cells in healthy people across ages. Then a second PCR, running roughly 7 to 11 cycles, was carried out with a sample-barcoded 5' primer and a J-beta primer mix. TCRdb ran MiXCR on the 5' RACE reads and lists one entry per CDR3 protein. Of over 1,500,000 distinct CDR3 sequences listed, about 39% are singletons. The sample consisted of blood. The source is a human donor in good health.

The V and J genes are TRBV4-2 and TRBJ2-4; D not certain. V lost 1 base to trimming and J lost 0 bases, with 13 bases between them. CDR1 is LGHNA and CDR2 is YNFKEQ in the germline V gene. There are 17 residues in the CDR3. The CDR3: CASSQGSQNRAKNIQYF. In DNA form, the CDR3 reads TGTGCCAGCAGCCAAGGGTCTCAGAACCGAGCCAAAAACATTCAGTACTTC.

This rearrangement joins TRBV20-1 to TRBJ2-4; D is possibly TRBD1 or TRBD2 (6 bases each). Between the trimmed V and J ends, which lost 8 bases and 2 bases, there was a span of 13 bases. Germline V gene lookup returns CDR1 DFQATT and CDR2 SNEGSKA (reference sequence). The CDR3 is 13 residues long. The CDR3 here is CSPGAPTKNIQYF. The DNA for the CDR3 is TGCAGTCCGGGGGCCCCAACCAAAAACATTCAGTACTTC.

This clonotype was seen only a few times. The CDR3 loop reads CASSRTSGGFPGFF. The CDR3 region has the DNA TGTGCCAGCAGCCGGACTAGCGGGGGGTTCCCCGGGTTCTTC. The chain employs TRBV6-2 or TRBV6-3 and TRBJ2-1; 14 bases match TRBD2. Germline CDR1 MNHEY, CDR2 SVGEGT. This CDR3 is built from 14 residues. V lost 6 bases and J lost 15; bases outside the gene matches: 10.

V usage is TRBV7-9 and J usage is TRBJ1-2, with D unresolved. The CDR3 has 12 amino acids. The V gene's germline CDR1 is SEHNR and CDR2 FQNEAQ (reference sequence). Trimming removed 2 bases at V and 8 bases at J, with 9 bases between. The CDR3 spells CASSLLRSGYTF. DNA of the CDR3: TGTGCCAGCAGCTTACTGCGATCAGGCTACACCTTC.

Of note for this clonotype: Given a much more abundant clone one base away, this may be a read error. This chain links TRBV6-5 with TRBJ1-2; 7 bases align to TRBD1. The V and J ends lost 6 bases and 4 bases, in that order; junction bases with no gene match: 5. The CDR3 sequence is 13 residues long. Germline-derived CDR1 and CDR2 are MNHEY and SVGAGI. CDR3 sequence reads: CASRSGQIYGYTF. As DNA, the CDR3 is TGTGCCAGCAGATCGGGACAGATCTATGGCTACACCTTC.

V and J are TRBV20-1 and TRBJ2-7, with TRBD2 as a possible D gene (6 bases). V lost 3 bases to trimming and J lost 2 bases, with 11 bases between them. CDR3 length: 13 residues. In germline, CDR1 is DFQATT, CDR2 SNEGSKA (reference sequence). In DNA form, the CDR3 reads TGCAGTGCTAGCATAGGGAGGACCTACGAGCAGTACTTC. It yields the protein CSASIGRTYEQYF.

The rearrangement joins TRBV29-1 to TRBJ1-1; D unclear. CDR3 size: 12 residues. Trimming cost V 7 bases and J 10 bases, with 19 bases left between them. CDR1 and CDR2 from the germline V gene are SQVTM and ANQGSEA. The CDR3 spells CSAVDPARRAFF. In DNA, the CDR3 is TGCAGCGCCGTAGACCCCGCACGTCGAGCTTTCTTT. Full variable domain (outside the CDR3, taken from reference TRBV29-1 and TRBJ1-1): SAVISQKPSRDICQRGTSLTIQCQVDSQVTMMFWYRQQPGQSLTLIATANQGSEATYESGFVIDKFPISRPNLTFSTLTVSNMSPEDSSIYLCSAVDPARRAFFGQGTRLTVV.

The CDR3 nucleotides read TGCAGTGCTAGTAAGGCCCTCATGGGGGATACGCAGTATTTT. This codes for CSASKALMGDTQYF. V is TRBV20-1 and J is TRBJ2-3; no definite D call. The CDR3 is 14 residues long. CDR1 DFQATT and CDR2 SNEGSKA come from the germline V gene (reference sequence). V shed 3 bases and J shed 6 bases, with 16 bases lying between them.

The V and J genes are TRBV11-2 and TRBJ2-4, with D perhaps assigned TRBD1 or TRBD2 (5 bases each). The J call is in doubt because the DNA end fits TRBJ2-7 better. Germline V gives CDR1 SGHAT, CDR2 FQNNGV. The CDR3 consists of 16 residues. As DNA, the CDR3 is TGTGCCAGCAGCTTAGAATATCGAGGGGTGGCCTACGAGCAGTACTTC. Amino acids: CASSLEYRGVAYEQYF.